This TCR beta chain was obtained from a study of T cell responses to AZD1222 COVID-19 vaccine. Regarding this clone: What it binds is unknown.

Study-wide results and limits: Variant regions that are unmutated are reportedly the target of nearly half of spike-specific TCRs. The peak T cell response came first, and repertoires were sampled only after it.

Using immunoSEQ multiplex PCR, the repertoire was profiled, and TCRdb retains in-frame clones only, with some absent. The table includes about 150,000 clones, 80% to 90% detected once. This CDR3 has 16 amino acids. Looked up from germline, CDR1 is SGHNT and CDR2 is YYREEE (reference sequence). The V and J ends lost 2 bases and 4 bases, in that order; junction bases with no gene match: 8. V and J are TRBV5-4 and TRBJ2-1; TRBD2 matches 8 bases. The sample here was peripheral blood, taken on day 0 of AZD1222 vaccination. The TCR originated in an adult in good health. The CDR3 region is CASSFPGGPSYNEQFF. CDR3 sequence (DNA): TGTGCCAGCAGCTTCCCGGGGGGGCCATCTTACAATGAGCAGTTCTTC. The variable domain in full, completed from reference TRBV5-4 and TRBJ2-1, reads ETGVTQSPTHLIKTRGQQVTLRCSSQSGHNTVSWYQQALGQGPQFIFQYYREEENGRGNFPPRFSGLQFPNYSSELNVNALELDDSALYLCASSFPGGPSYNEQFFGPGTRLTVL.